The clone carrying this T cell receptor (beta chain) was seen many times. Its antigen is not identified. This sample is drawn from a study of T cells in Graves' hyperthyroidism and ophthalmopathy. Study-level points and caveats: Before onset, by a median of about seven months, the model predicted ophthalmopathy. Blood samples included most of the expanded thyroid clonotypes exceeding 0.001.

The study left out patients who had uncontrolled infection, other autoimmune disease, pregnancy or lactation. The CDR3 consists of 16 residues. In germline, CDR1 is DFQATT, CDR2 SNEGSKA (reference sequence). Unmatched junction bases numbered 5, after V lost 0 bases and J lost 2 bases. Amplification of TCR beta CDR3 regions used RNA as the template. The TCR CDR3 was amplified in a first-round RT-PCR using the HTBI primer set. MiXCR, run by TCRdb on the multiplex PCR reads, gives a single entry per CDR3 protein. The sample comprises 400,000 to 450,000 distinct CDR3 sequences, about 15% of which are singletons, and approximately 13% rests with the top ten.

The rearrangement joins TRBV20-1 to TRBJ2-3; 10 bases agree with TRBD2. The receptor comes from a man between 18 and 29 years old with Graves' ophthalmopathy. Specimen: blood. In nucleotides, the CDR3 is TGCAGTGCTAGAGATTTAGCGGGAGGTGACACAGATACGCAGTATTTT. Translating it yields CSARDLAGGDTDTQYF.